The next 24 T cell receptor beta chains were all read from a single sample in a study of cytomegalovirus exposure and HLA in healthy donors (dated 2017 in TCRdb). Libraries were built with the immunoSEQ multiplex PCR assay. A mixture of 60 forward primers for TCR Vbeta segments and 13 reverse primers for TCR Jbeta segments was used in the multiplex PCR. TCRdb took this table from immuneACCESS and kept in-frame rearrangements with V and J called. Such tables lack part of the clones; where checked against another copy, unresolved V genes explain under half of the gap, and the rest is unexplained. Counted in this sample were 150,000 to 200,000 clones; around three quarters of them appeared once. The biggest ten clones account for 3.1% of the sample. Sequences were obtained from PBMCs. These receptors originate from a woman aged 40 to 49 in good health and CMV-seronegative.

This chain uses TRBV2 with TRBJ1-1; D may be TRBD1 (5 bases). V lost 7 bases and J 4 bases, leaving 10 bases between the germline ends. This CDR3 has 12 residues. The germline gives CDR1 SNHLY, CDR2 FYNNEI. The CDR3 loop is CASIQGITEAFF. CDR3 in DNA: TGTGCCAGCATTCAGGGTATCACTGAAGCTTTCTTT.

The V and J genes are TRBV7-6 and TRBJ2-2; 7 bases fit TRBD2. CDR1 is SGHVS and CDR2 is FNYEAQ in the germline V gene. V trimming: 5 bases; J trimming: 1 base; junction bases outside the gene matches: 4. The CDR3 has 15 amino acids. The CDR3 sequence is CASSGGTMNTGELFF. As DNA, the CDR3 is TGTGCCAGCAGCGGCGGGACTATGAACACCGGGGAGCTGTTTTTT.

This chain uses TRBV29-1 with TRBJ1-1; tentatively, D is TRBD1 (5 bases). The CDR3 covers 13 residues. Germline CDR1 is SQVTM and CDR2 is ANQGSEA. V lost 6 bases to trimming and J lost 6 bases, with 17 bases between them. The CDR3 DNA is TGCAGCGTGAGGCCGGGGGGAGTGCCTGAAGCTTTCTTT. Protein product: CSVRPGGVPEAFF.

V and J are TRBV29-1 and TRBJ2-1, with TRBD1 identical over 10 bases. Trimming removed 7 bases from V and 5 bases from J; junction bases left unmatched: 11. CDR3 length equals 15 residues. Germline CDR1 reads SQVTM; CDR2 reads ANQGSEA. The CDR3 sequence: CSAMRGTGVNNEQFF. CDR3 nucleotide sequence: TGCAGCGCCATGCGTGGGACAGGGGTCAACAATGAGCAGTTCTTC.

Details on this clone: The sample carries other DNA sequences with the same CDR3. The chain carries TRBV5-1 and TRBJ2-5; D call uncertain. V was shortened by 0 bases and J by 3 bases, with 6 bases between the two germline ends. This CDR3 contains 13 residues. Germline CDR1 reads SGHRS; CDR2 reads YFSETQ. CDR3 in DNA: TGCGCCAGCAGCTTGGAAGGAGAAGAGACCCAGTACTTC. It is translated as CASSLEGEETQYF.

This chain uses TRBV18 with TRBJ2-5; 11 nucleotides line up with TRBD1. The J segment lost 4 bases and the V segment lost 2 bases, leaving 6 bases of the junction unmatched. This CDR3 has 16 amino acids. Germline values: CDR1 KGHSH, CDR2 LQKENI. The CDR3, as DNA: TGTGCCAGCTCACCAGCAGGACAGGGGGCAGGAGAGACCCAGTACTTC. Protein product: CASSPAGQGAGETQYF.

The chain carries TRBV11-2 and TRBJ1-1; 10 bases match TRBD1. Germline V gene data show CDR1 as SGHAT and CDR2 as FQNNGV. The CDR3 is 15 amino acids. Trimming removed 4 bases from V and 10 bases from J; junction bases left unmatched: 12. In nucleotides, the CDR3 is TGTGCCAGCAGCTGGGGGACAGGGGAGTCATCAGGAGCTTTCTTT. This translates into CASSWGTGESSGAFF. Combining the CDR3 with reference TRBV11-2 and TRBJ1-1 gives the whole variable domain EAGVAQSPRYKIIEKRQSVAFWCNPISGHATLYWYQQILGQGPKLLIQFQNNGVVDDSQLPKDRFSAERLKGVDSTLKIQPAKLEDSAVYLCASSWGTGESSGAFFGQGTRLTVV.

The table lists this clone with a few counts. This chain links TRBV7-9 with TRBJ1-6; 7 bases map to TRBD1. CDR3 size: 15 residues. V lost 1 base to trimming and J lost 10 bases; unmatched junction nucleotides: 7. Germline CDR1 and CDR2: SEHNR and FQNEAQ (reference sequence). The CDR3 protein is CASSLGGTQGSPLHF. The CDR3, as DNA: TGTGCCAGCAGCTTAGGAGGGACACAGGGGTCACCCCTCCACTTT.

The chain employs TRBV19 and TRBJ2-7; TRBD1 agrees at 7 bases. The germline CDR1 and CDR2 sequences are LNHDA and SQIVND (reference sequence). V gave up 0 bases and J gave up 0 bases; unmatched junction bases: 2. The CDR3 covers 15 residues. In DNA form, the CDR3 reads TGTGCCAGTAGTATAGATGGACAGGACTCCTACGAGCAGTACTTC. Translated: CASSIDGQDSYEQYF.

The V call is TRBV12-2, the J call TRBJ1-3; the D call TRBD1 from the table was never checked on the DNA. TRBV12-2 is deemed a pseudogene. This CDR3 is 13 amino acids long. This CDR3 reads CASPRGSGNTIYF. The DNA for the CDR3 is TGTGCAAGTCCAAGGGGCTCTGGAAACACCATATATTTT.

The CDR3 loop reads CASSVRVDYGYTF. The CDR3 DNA is TGTGCCAGCAGTGTCAGGGTGGACTATGGCTACACCTTC. The rearrangement links TRBV27 to TRBJ1-2; a possible D gene is TRBD1 (5 bases). This CDR3 contains 13 residues. Germline CDR1 reads MNHEY; CDR2 reads SMNVEV (reference sequence). V lost 5 bases to trimming and J lost 3 bases, with 10 bases between them.

This clone was counted only a few times. The rearrangement uses TRBV7-9 and TRBJ1-1; D may be TRBD1 (5 bases). This CDR3 has 16 amino acids. V lost 5 bases to trimming and J lost 4 bases, with 20 bases between them. The germline CDR1 and CDR2 sequences are SEHNR and FQNEAQ (reference sequence). This CDR3 is CASSTQTGLQGTEAFF. In DNA, the CDR3 is TGTGCCAGCAGCACCCAGACCGGGCTCCAGGGCACTGAAGCTTTCTTT.

This rearrangement joins TRBV5-5 to TRBJ2-6; TRBD1 is a possible D gene (5 bases). The CDR3 is made up of 15 amino acids. From germline, CDR1 is SGHKS and CDR2 YYEKEE (reference sequence). Between the trimmed V and J ends, which lost 1 base and 2 bases, there was a span of 7 bases. For the CDR3, the DNA is TGTGCCAGCAGCTTGACAGGTACTGGGGCCAACGTCCTGACTTTC. This codes for CASSLTGTGANVLTF.

CDR3 nucleotides: TGTGCCAGCAGTCCCGGGACAGGGAAAGAGACCCAGTACTTC. Its protein is CASSPGTGKETQYF. V gene TRBV28 combines with J gene TRBJ2-5; TRBD1 matches 9 bases. Trimming cost V 5 bases and J 3 bases; bases outside gene matches: 4. This CDR3 is 14 amino acids long. The germline gives CDR1 MDHEN, CDR2 SYDVKM.

The rearrangement joins TRBV6-6 to TRBJ2-3; D might be TRBD2 (5 bases). Germline CDR1 is MNHNY and CDR2 is SVGAGI (reference sequence). Trimming took 5 bases from V and 3 from J, leaving 12 bases between them. The CDR3 is 14 residues long. The CDR3 region is CASSPTGRTDTQYF. The CDR3 bases are TGTGCCAGCAGTCCCACGGGGAGAACAGATACGCAGTATTTT.

This rearrangement joins TRBV5-1 to TRBJ2-1, with a tentative D call TRBD2 (6 bases). The length of the CDR3 is 14 residues. V dropped 0 bases and J dropped 7 bases, with 11 bases sitting between them. Germline V CDR1 and CDR2: SGHRS, YFSETQ. Written as DNA, the CDR3 is TGCGCCAGCAGCTTGGACGCTAGCGTAAATGAGCAGTTCTTC. Its translation: CASSLDASVNEQFF.

The count of this clone is one. The chain combines TRBV5-1 with TRBJ1-1; D might be TRBD1 (5 bases). This CDR3 has 15 amino acids. The V end lost 0 bases, the J end lost 5 bases, and 14 bases lay between the germline ends. Germline V gives CDR1 SGHRS, CDR2 YFSETQ. Here the CDR3 reads CASSLVGLAGTEAFF. CDR3 coding DNA: TGCGCCAGCAGCTTGGTTGGATTAGCAGGGACTGAAGCTTTCTTT.

J is TRBJ1-5 and V is TRBV6-1; a weak D match, TRBD1 (6 bases). From germline, CDR1 is MNHNS and CDR2 SASEGT. The V end was cut by 0 bases, the J end by 6 bases, with 12 bases between. The CDR3 length is 15 residues. This CDR3 reads CASSEAGGPSQPQHF. The DNA for the CDR3 is TGTGCCAGCAGTGAAGCGGGGGGGCCTAGTCAGCCCCAGCATTTT.

The rearrangement joins TRBV27 to TRBJ1-2; TRBD1 matches at 7 bases. The germline V gene has CDR1 MNHEY and CDR2 SMNVEV (reference sequence). CDR3 length: 17 residues. J was trimmed by 1 base and V by 6 bases; bases with no gene match: 14. The CDR3 spells CASSIGIGTDVNYGYTF. The CDR3 DNA follows: TGTGCCAGCAGCATCGGAATCGGGACAGACGTTAACTATGGCTACACCTTC.

The genes are TRBV27 and TRBJ2-3; TRBD2 matches 12 bases. The CDR3 spans 16 residues. The germline V gene has CDR1 MNHEY and CDR2 SMNVEV (reference sequence). V was pared by 6 bases and J by 6 bases, with 10 bases of the junction left unmatched. CDR3 nucleotide sequence: TGTGCCAGCAGGCGTCTAGCGGGGGGGCCGGGGGATACGCAGTATTTT. It encodes CASRRLAGGPGDTQYF.

The genes are TRBV27 and TRBJ1-2, with D perhaps matching TRBD1 (6 bases). Deletions cut 5 bases from V and 8 bases from J, with 21 bases between. Germline-derived CDR1 and CDR2 are MNHEY and SMNVEV (reference sequence). The CDR3 runs 15 residues. CDR3 sequence: CASSPLQQGTEGYTF. DNA for the CDR3: TGTGCCAGCAGTCCACTACAACAGGGAACAGAAGGCTACACCTTC.

This clone was counted once. This sequence joins TRBV10-2 and TRBJ2-3; D possibly corresponds to TRBD2 (6 bases). CDR1 and CDR2 (germline): WSHSY, SAAADI. This CDR3 has 14 amino acids. Trimming removed 3 bases from V and 2 bases from J, with 9 bases in between. The CDR3 DNA reads TGCGCCAGCAGTGATTGGGGGGTCACAGATACGCAGTATTTT. Its translation is CASSDWGVTDTQYF.

The chain uses TRBV18 and TRBJ2-1, with 15 positions matching TRBD2. Germline values: CDR1 KGHSH, CDR2 LQKENI. The CDR3 covers 19 residues. Trimming cost V 2 bases and J 0 bases; bases outside gene matches: 5. The CDR3, as DNA: TGTGCCAGCTCACCAACCGGGACTAGCGGGGGGAGCTCCTACAATGAGCAGTTCTTC. Translating it yields CASSPTGTSGGSSYNEQFF.

This rearrangement joins TRBV28 to TRBJ1-2, with 9 bases that match TRBD1. The germline V gene encodes CDR1 MDHEN and CDR2 SYDVKM. V lost 6 bases and J lost 8; bases outside the gene matches: 4. This CDR3 has 12 amino acids. CDR3 amino acids: CASRLQGAGYTF. For the CDR3, the DNA is TGTGCCAGCAGACTACAGGGGGCGGGCTACACCTTC.